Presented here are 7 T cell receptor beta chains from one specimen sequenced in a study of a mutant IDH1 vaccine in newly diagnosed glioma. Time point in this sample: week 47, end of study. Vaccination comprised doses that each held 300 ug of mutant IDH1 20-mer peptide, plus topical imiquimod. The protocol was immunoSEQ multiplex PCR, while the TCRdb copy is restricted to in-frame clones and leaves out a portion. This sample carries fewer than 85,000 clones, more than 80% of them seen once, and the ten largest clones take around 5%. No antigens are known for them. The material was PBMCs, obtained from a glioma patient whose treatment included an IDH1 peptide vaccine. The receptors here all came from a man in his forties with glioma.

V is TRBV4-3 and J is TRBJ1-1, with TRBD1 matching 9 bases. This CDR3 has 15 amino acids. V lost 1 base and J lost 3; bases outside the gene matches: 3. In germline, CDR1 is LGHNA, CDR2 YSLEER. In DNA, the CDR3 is TGCGCCAGCAGCCAAGCCCGGACAGGGGACACTGAAGCTTTCTTT. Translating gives CASSQARTGDTEAFF.

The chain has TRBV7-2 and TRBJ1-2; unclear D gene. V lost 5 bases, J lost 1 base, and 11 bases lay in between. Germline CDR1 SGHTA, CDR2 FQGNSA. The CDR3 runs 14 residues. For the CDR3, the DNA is TGTGCCAGCAGCCCCCAGAGGGTTAACTATGGCTACACCTTC. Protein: CASSPQRVNYGYTF.

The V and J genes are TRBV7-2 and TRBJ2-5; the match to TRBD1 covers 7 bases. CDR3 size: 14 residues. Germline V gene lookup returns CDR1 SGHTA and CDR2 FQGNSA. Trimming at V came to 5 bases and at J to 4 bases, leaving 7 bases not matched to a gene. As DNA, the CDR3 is TGTGCCAGCAGCCGGGACAGAAGCGGAGAGACCCAGTACTTC. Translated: CASSRDRSGETQYF.

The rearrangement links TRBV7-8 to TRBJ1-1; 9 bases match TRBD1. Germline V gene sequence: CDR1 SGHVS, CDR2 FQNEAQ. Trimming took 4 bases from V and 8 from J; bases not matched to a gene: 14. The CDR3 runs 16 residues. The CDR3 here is CASSSHSDRGGVEAFF. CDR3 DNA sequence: TGTGCCAGCAGCTCCCATTCTGACAGGGGGGGGGTCGAAGCTTTCTTT. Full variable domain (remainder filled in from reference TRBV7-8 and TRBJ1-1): GAGVSQSPRYKVAKRGQDVALRCDPISGHVSLFWYQQALGQGPEFLTYFQNEAQLDKSGLPSDRFFAERPEGSVSTLKIQRTQQEDSAVYLCASSSHSDRGGVEAFFGQGTRLTVV.

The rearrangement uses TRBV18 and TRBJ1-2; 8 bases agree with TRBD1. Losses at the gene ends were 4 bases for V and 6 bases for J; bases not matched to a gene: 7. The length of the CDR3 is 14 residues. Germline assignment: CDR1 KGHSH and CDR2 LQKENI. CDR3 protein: CASSRNRGEDGYTF. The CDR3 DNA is TGTGCCAGCTCACGCAACAGGGGGGAGGATGGCTACACCTTC.

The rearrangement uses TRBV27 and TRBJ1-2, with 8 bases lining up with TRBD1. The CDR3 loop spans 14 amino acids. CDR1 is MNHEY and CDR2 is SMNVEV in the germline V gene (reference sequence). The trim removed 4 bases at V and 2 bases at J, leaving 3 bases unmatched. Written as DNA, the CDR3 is TGTGCCAGCAGTTCCCGGACAGGGAACTATGGCTACACCTTC. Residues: CASSSRTGNYGYTF.

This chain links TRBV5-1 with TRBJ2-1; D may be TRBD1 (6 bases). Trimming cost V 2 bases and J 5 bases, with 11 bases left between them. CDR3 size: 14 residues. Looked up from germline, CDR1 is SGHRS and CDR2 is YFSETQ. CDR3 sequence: CASSLQGVNNEQFF. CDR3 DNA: TGCGCCAGCAGCTTACAGGGAGTTAACAATGAGCAGTTCTTC.